These 24 T cell receptor beta chains came from one sample sequenced in a study of control samples from healthy donors and cancer patients. Only in-frame clones appear in the TCRdb table, and some are missing; sequencing was by immunoSEQ multiplex PCR. The data contain around 130,000 clones, under 95% of them singletons. Sample: blood. Source of these receptors: a man between 18 and 35 years old in good health.

This clone was counted a single time. The rearrangement joins TRBV5-1 to TRBJ2-3, with TRBD2 matching over 8 bases. V lost 0 bases and J lost 5; bases outside the gene matches: 5. The germline gives CDR1 SGHRS, CDR2 YFSETQ. The CDR3 spans 15 residues. CDR3 DNA: TGCGCCAGCAGCTTGGCGGGGGGGCAGGTAGATACGCAGTATTTT. Translated, it gives CASSLAGGQVDTQYF.

The chain recombines TRBV7-3 with TRBJ2-3; TRBD2 matches 10 bases. Unmatched junction bases numbered 3, after V lost 2 bases and J lost 1 base. The CDR3 consists of 16 residues. Germline CDR1 is SGHTA and CDR2 is FQGTGA. CDR3 amino acids: CASSLVGTSGTDTQYF. CDR3 nucleotide sequence: TGTGCCAGCAGCTTAGTGGGGACTAGCGGCACAGATACGCAGTATTTT. The full variable domain, its missing parts supplied by reference TRBV7-3 and TRBJ2-3, is GAGVSQTPSNKVTEKGKYVELRCDPISGHTALYWYRQSLGQGPEFLIYFQGTGAADDSGLPNDRFFAVRPEGSVSTLKIQRTERGDSAVYLCASSLVGTSGTDTQYFGPGTRLTVL.

This clone was detected a few times. The rearrangement joins TRBV7-2 to TRBJ2-1; D not certain. The V and J ends lost 1 base and 3 bases respectively, with 1 base between them. From germline, CDR1 is SGHTA and CDR2 FQGNSA. CDR3 length: 12 amino acids. In nucleotides, the CDR3 is TGTGCCAGCAGCTTAGGCTACAATGAGCAGTTCTTC. Translated: CASSLGYNEQFF. The entire variable domain, with the rest obtained from reference TRBV7-2 and TRBJ2-1, is as follows: GAGVSQSPSNKVTEKGKDVELRCDPISGHTALYWYRQSLGQGLEFLIYFQGNSAPDKSGLPSDRFSAERTGGSVSTLTIQRTQQEDSAVYLCASSLGYNEQFFGPGTRLTVL.

The chain is built from TRBV27 and TRBJ1-2; D gene ambiguous. V dropped 5 bases and J dropped 8 bases, with 15 bases sitting between them. The CDR3 has 13 amino acids. Germline CDR1 reads MNHEY; CDR2 reads SMNVEV (reference sequence). The DNA for the CDR3 is TGTGCCAGCAGTCCCGAGAGGGTAAGAGGCTACACCTTC. Amino acids: CASSPERVRGYTF.

This clone was recorded only once. The chain employs TRBV6-5 and TRBJ1-6; maybe TRBD1 (6 bases). V lost 7 bases to trimming and J lost 7 bases, with 14 bases between them. The CDR3 has 14 amino acids. Germline CDR1 is MNHEY and CDR2 is SVGAGI. CDR3 sequence reads: CASNVQGRNSPLHF. CDR3 nucleotides: TGTGCCAGCAACGTACAGGGACGAAATTCACCCCTCCACTTT.

The V and J genes are TRBV10-3 and TRBJ1-5, with D possibly TRBD1 on 5 matching bases. V shed 0 bases and J shed 6 bases, with 15 bases lying between them. Germline V gene sequence: CDR1 ENHRY, CDR2 SYGVKD. The CDR3 is 16 amino acids. The CDR3 DNA follows: TGTGCCATCAGTGAGTCCTCCTTAGGGGATATTCAGCCCCAGCATTTT. Its translation: CAISESSLGDIQPQHF.

This chain connects TRBV12-3 or TRBV12-4 to TRBJ1-1; D gene ambiguous. V was trimmed by 4 bases and J by 4 bases, leaving 10 bases between them. The CDR3 is 13 residues long. The CDR3: CASSSQASTEAFF. CDR3 sequence (DNA): TGTGCCAGCAGTTCGCAGGCCAGCACTGAAGCTTTCTTT.

This clone was seen repeatedly, ten times or more. This chain links TRBV6-5 with TRBJ1-6, with 9 nucleotides matching TRBD1. Trimming removed 6 bases from V and 8 bases from J; junction bases left unmatched: 5. The CDR3 has 14 residues. Germline V gene sequence: CDR1 MNHEY, CDR2 SVGAGI. The CDR3 is CASSPDRGDSPLHF. The CDR3 DNA reads as TGTGCCAGCAGCCCAGACAGGGGGGATTCACCCCTCCACTTT.

V and J are TRBV9 and TRBJ2-5, with TRBD1 matching 10 bases. Germline V gives CDR1 SGDLS, CDR2 YYNGEE. J gave up 2 bases and V 0 bases, and 7 bases lay outside the gene matches. The CDR3 totals 17 residues. The CDR3 bases are TGTGCCAGCAGCGTAGGTTTGGGACAGGGGCGGCAAGAGACCCAGTACTTC. Translated: CASSVGLGQGRQETQYF.

V gene TRBV6-5 combines with J gene TRBJ2-2; D is undetermined. This CDR3 has 15 amino acids. V lost 2 bases, J lost 5 bases, and 12 bases lay in between. Germline CDR1 is MNHEY and CDR2 is SVGAGI. Here the CDR3 DNA reads TGTGCCAGCAGTTACGCAGCCTTTTCAACCGGGGAGCTGTTTTTT. Amino acids: CASSYAAFSTGELFF.

The chain links TRBV7-9 to TRBJ1-4; perhaps TRBD1 as D (5 bases). The ends were cut back, 8 bases at V and 10 bases at J, with 17 bases in the middle. The CDR3 is 13 residues long. The germline CDR1 and CDR2 sequences are SEHNR and FQNEAQ (reference sequence). In DNA, the CDR3 is TGTGCCAGCGGACACGACGGCTTCGGAAAACTGTTTTTT. Translating it yields CASGHDGFGKLFF.

The V gene is TRBV7-3, the J gene TRBJ2-2, with no clear D. V dropped 2 bases and J dropped 7 bases, with 5 bases sitting between them. Per the germline V gene, CDR1 is SGHTA and CDR2 is FQGTGA. The CDR3 runs 12 residues. The CDR3 loop is CASSLLSGELFF. The CDR3 coding sequence is TGTGCCAGCAGCTTATTAAGCGGGGAGCTGTTTTTT. Filled out from reference TRBV7-3 and TRBJ2-2, the complete variable domain reads GAGVSQTPSNKVTEKGKYVELRCDPISGHTALYWYRQSLGQGPEFLIYFQGTGAADDSGLPNDRFFAVRPEGSVSTLKIQRTERGDSAVYLCASSLLSGELFFGEGSRLTVL.

The V and J genes are TRBV5-1 and TRBJ2-1; tentatively, D is TRBD1 or TRBD2 (5 bases each). The V gene's germline CDR1 is SGHRS and CDR2 YFSETQ. Trimming left V 4 bases short and J 0 bases short, with 14 bases between. The CDR3 is 16 residues long. The CDR3 is CASSMGRPSSYNEQFF. The CDR3 DNA reads as TGCGCCAGCAGCATGGGACGGCCGAGCTCCTACAATGAGCAGTTCTTC.

The chain has TRBV2 and TRBJ2-1; 9 bases fit TRBD2. This CDR3 has 16 amino acids. The germline gives CDR1 SNHLY, CDR2 FYNNEI. After removal of 5 bases from V and 2 bases from J, the junction contained 7 bases not matched to a gene. The CDR3 sequence: CASSSLAGATYNEQFF. The DNA for the CDR3 is TGTGCCAGCAGTAGTTTAGCGGGGGCCACCTACAATGAGCAGTTCTTC.

V is TRBV7-3 and J is TRBJ1-1, with unresolved D. Trimming cost V 0 bases and J 2 bases, with 10 bases left between them. Per the germline V gene, CDR1 is SGHTA and CDR2 is FQGTGA. CDR3 length equals 15 residues. The CDR3 DNA follows: TGTGCCAGCAGCTTAACGGCAGGAGGCAACACTGAAGCTTTCTTT. As protein: CASSLTAGGNTEAFF.

This chain joins TRBV18 and TRBJ2-2; TRBD1 might be the D (6 bases). Germline V lookup: CDR1 KGHSH, CDR2 LQKENI. This CDR3 is built from 15 residues. Deletions cut 8 bases from V and 2 bases from J, with 15 bases between. The CDR3 is CASRATGPNTGELFF. CDR3 bases: TGTGCCAGCCGGGCGACAGGTCCAAACACCGGGGAGCTGTTTTTT. Supplemented by reference TRBV18 and TRBJ2-2, the full variable domain reads NAGVMQNPRHLVRRRGQEARLRCSPMKGHSHVYWYRQLPEEGLKFMVYLQKENIIDESGMPKERFSAEFPKEGPSILRIQQVVRGDSAAYFCASRATGPNTGELFFGEGSRLTVL.

The rearrangement uses TRBV6-5 and TRBJ2-3, with 7 bases aligning to TRBD1. CDR3 length equals 14 residues. CDR1 MNHEY and CDR2 SVGAGI come from the germline V gene. Germline trimming cut 5 bases from V and 0 bases from J; bases unmatched to any gene: 2. The CDR3 DNA is TGTGCCAGCAGTCTGACAGGGAGCACAGATACGCAGTATTTT. Protein product: CASSLTGSTDTQYF.

This clone was seen once. As DNA, the CDR3 is TGTGCCAGTAGCATGGCAGGGGACCAGCCCCAGCATTTT. Amino acid sequence: CASSMAGDQPQHF. The chain uses TRBV19 and TRBJ1-5; TRBD1 is a possible D gene (6 bases). V was clipped by 6 bases and J by 7 bases, with 13 bases between them. The CDR3 totals 13 residues. The V gene's germline CDR1 is LNHDA and CDR2 SQIVND (reference sequence).

V usage is TRBV7-7 and J usage is TRBJ2-3; D is ambiguous. V dropped 1 base and J dropped 6 bases, with 11 bases sitting between them. The germline V gene has CDR1 SSHAT and CDR2 FNYEAQ (reference sequence). This CDR3 spans 14 amino acids. The chain's CDR3 is CASSLGRAPDTQYF. The CDR3 coding sequence is TGTGCCAGCAGCTTAGGTAGGGCTCCCGATACGCAGTATTTT.

This clone was observed a few times. The V gene is TRBV9, the J gene TRBJ1-6; D may be TRBD1 (5 bases). The CDR3 sequence is 17 residues long. The V end was cut by 3 bases, the J end by 7 bases, with 20 bases between. Looked up from germline, CDR1 is SGDLS and CDR2 is YYNGEE. The CDR3 DNA follows: TGTGCCAGCAGCGATGGGACGGATCAACTTTTCAATTCACCCCTCCACTTT. This codes for CASSDGTDQLFNSPLHF.

The CDR3 sequence: CASSHTPESAADTQYF. The CDR3 DNA is TGTGCCAGCTCGCACACCCCTGAAAGTGCGGCCGATACGCAGTATTTT. The chain links TRBV18 to TRBJ2-3; D unclear. Trimming took 6 bases from V and 6 from J, leaving 22 bases between them. The length of the CDR3 is 16 residues. CDR1 KGHSH and CDR2 LQKENI come from the germline V gene.

CDR3 nucleotides: TGTGCCAGCAGTTACGGTTTGGGGACAGGACTCTACGAGCAGTACTTC. Its translation is CASSYGLGTGLYEQYF. J is TRBJ2-7 and V is TRBV6-5; 8 positions agree with TRBD1. With V trimmed by 2 bases and J by 3 bases, 9 bases remained unmatched. The CDR3 is 16 amino acids. The germline V gene has CDR1 MNHEY and CDR2 SVGAGI.

This rearrangement joins TRBV5-6 to TRBJ1-6; no firm D call. Germline V gene data show CDR1 as SGHDT and CDR2 as YYEEEE. V lost 0 bases, J lost 6 bases, and 10 bases lay in between. This CDR3 contains 15 residues. CDR3 amino acids: CASSLGGWSNSPLHF. The CDR3 DNA is TGTGCCAGCAGCTTGGGAGGGTGGAGTAATTCACCCCTCCACTTT.

The V and J genes are TRBV7-2 and TRBJ1-3; TRBD1 agrees at 7 bases. This CDR3 spans 17 amino acids. The trim removed 5 bases at V and 0 bases at J, leaving 10 bases unmatched. The germline CDR1 and CDR2 sequences are SGHTA and FQGNSA. As DNA, the CDR3 is TGTGCCAGCAGCAGACGAAGGGGGCAAGACTCTGGAAACACCATATATTTT. This encodes CASSRRRGQDSGNTIYF.